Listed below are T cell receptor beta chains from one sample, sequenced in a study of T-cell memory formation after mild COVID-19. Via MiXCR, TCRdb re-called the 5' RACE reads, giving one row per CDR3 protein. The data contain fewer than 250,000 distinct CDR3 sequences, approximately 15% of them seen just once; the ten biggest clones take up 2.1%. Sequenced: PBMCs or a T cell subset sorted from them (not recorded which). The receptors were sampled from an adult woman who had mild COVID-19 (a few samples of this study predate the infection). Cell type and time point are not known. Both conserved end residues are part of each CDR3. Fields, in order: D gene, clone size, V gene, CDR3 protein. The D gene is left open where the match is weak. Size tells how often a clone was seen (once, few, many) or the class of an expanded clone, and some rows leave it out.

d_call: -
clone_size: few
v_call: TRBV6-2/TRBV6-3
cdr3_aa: CASSRLLGKETQYF

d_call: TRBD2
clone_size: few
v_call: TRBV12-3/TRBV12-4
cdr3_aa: CASSTGTSGATQFF

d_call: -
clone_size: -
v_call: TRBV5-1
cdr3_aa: CASSTAGQSSYEQYF

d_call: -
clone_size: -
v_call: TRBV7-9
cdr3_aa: CASSFGGKGTDTQYF

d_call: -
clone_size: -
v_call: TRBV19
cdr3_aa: CASSIPGSVNSPLHF

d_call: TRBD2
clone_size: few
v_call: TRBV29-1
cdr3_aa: CSVGGRGTSGTGELFF

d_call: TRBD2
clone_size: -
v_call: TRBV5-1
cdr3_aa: CASSSRGGRDTDTQYF

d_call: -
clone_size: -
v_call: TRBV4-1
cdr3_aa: CASSQGRPTRATGNTIYF

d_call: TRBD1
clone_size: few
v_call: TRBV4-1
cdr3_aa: CASSQTATGAGNTIYF

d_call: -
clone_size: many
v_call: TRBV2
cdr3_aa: CASSVSELGTEAFF

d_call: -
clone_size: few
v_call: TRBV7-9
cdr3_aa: CASSPQTGGAYNEQFF

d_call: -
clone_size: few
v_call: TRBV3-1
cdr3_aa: CASSQAGTRESYEQYF

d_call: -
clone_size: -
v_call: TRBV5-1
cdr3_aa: CASSLEQISSGYTF

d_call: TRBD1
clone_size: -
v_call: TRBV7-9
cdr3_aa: CASSSFRDRVNYEQYF

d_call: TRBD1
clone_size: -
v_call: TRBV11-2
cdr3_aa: CASSYGQGLPYEQYF

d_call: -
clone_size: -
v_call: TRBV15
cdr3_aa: CATSRDLTGVGTEAFF

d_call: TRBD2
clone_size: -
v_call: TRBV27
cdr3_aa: CASSDRLAVTYEQYF

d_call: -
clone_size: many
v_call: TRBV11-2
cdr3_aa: CASSPRGGDIAKNIQYF

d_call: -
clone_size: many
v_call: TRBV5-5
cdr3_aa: CASSLVGQAKNIQYF

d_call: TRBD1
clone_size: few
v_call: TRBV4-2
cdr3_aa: CASSSRDRGWDTEAFF

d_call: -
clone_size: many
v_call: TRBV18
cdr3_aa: CASSADRKNSPLHF

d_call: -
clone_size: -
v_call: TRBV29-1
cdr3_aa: CSVDTGEGDQYF

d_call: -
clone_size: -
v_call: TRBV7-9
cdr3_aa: CASSPSRVQETQYF

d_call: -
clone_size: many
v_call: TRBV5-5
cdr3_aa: CASSLVASLSPWYF

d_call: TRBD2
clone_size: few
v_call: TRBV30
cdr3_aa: CALSYSGRLATQYF

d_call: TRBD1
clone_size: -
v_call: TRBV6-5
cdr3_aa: CASRPNTGEPYEQYF

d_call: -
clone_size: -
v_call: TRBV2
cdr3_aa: CASSDISGWDPSSYEQYF

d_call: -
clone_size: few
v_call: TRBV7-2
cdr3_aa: CASTISTGSIHEQYF

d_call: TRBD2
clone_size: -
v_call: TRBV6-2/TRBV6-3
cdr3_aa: CASTKQGLDRKNVYEQYF